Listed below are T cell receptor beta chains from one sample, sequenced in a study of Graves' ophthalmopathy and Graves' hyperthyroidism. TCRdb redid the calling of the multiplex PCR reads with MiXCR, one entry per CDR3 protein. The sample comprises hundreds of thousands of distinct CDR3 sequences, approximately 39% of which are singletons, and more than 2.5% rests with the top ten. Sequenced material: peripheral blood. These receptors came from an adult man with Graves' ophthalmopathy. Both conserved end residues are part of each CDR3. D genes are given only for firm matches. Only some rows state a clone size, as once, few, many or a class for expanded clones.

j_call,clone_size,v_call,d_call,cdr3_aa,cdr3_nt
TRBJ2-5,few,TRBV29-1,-,CSVQGRGQETQYF,TGCAGCGTTCAGGGAAGAGGACAAGAGACCCAGTACTTC
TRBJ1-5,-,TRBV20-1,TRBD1,CSVQEAGGGSNQPQHF,TGCAGTGTACAGGAAGCAGGGGGCGGGAGCAATCAGCCCCAGCATTTT
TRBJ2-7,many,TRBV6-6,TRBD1,CASTKHRGSNEQYF,TGTGCCAGCACCAAACACAGGGGATCGAACGAGCAGTACTTC
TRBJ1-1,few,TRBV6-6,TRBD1,CASRDRRGNTEAFF,TGTGCCAGCAGGGACAGGCGCGGGAACACTGAAGCTTTCTTT
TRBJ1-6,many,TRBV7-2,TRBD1,CASSQGTGGSLNSPLHF,TGTGCCAGCAGCCAGGGGACAGGGGGTTCCCTTAATTCACCCCTCCACTTT
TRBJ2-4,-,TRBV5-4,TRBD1,CASSGTGGENIQYF,TGTGCCAGCAGCGGAACAGGGGGTGAAAACATTCAGTACTTC
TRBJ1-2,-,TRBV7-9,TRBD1,CASSGQAEGYTF,TGTGCCAGCAGCGGACAGGCGGAAGGCTACACCTTC
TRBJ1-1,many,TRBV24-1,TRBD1,CATSGRTGEEAFF,TGTGCCACCAGTGGCCGGACAGGGGAAGAAGCTTTCTTT
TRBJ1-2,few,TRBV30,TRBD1,CAWLTGEEGYTF,TGTGCCTGGTTGACAGGGGAGGAGGGCTACACCTTC
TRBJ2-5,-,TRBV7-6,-,CASSLRGAQYF,TGTGCCAGCAGCTTAAGGGGGGCCCAGTACTTC
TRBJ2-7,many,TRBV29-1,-,CSVGGGRSYEQYF,TGCAGCGTCGGCGGCGGAAGATCCTACGAGCAGTACTTC
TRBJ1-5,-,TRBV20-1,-,CSAGPGGLSNQPQHF,TGCAGTGCTGGACCCGGGGGGCTTAGCAATCAGCCCCAGCATTTT
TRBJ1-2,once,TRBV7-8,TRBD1,CASSLLGQGGYTF,TGTGCCAGCAGCCTATTGGGACAGGGAGGCTACACCTTC
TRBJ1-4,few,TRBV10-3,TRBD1,CASSYRGADEKLFF,TGTGCCAGCAGTTACAGGGGCGCGGATGAAAAACTGTTTTTT